The entry that follows covers one T cell receptor (beta chain) sequence. Its target is unknown. The treatment here: oral pan-JAK inhibitor, 5-10 mg twice daily. The sorting of PBMCs gave CD4+ and CD8+ T cells. The sample originates from a study of CD8+ T cells in alopecia areata. Study summary: Severity scores in treated patients reflected the percentage of scalp affected. Study-level results: The treated group had a single nonresponder, limiting CD8+ expansion-response conclusions. Persistence of many expanded lesional clones was seen in scalp and blood during tofacitinib.

The CDR3 is 13 amino acids. Germline V lookup: CDR1 SQVTM, CDR2 ANQGSEA. Trimming removed 6 bases from V and 2 bases from J, with 14 bases in between. It was cDNA, reverse transcribed from extracted RNA, that served as the sequencing template. Using immunoSEQ multiplex PCR, the repertoire was profiled, and TCRdb retains in-frame clones only, with some absent. This table holds 70,000 or so clones, approximately 28% found once. The starting material was CD8+ T cells sorted from blood, obtained at week 4, from a patient treated with tofacitinib. This rearrangement joins TRBV29-1 to TRBJ2-7; tentatively, D is TRBD2 (5 bases). This clonotype originated in a human donor with alopecia areata. CDR3 protein: CSVKTGLAYEQYF. The CDR3 DNA sequence: TGCAGCGTGAAGACCGGACTTGCCTACGAGCAGTACTTC.